The 30 T cell receptor beta chains listed next were all sequenced from one sample in a study of cytomegalovirus exposure and HLA in healthy donors. This PCR relied on a set of 60 Vbeta primers and 13 Jbeta primers. TCRdb's copy holds only in-frame clones and misses some; the assay was immunoSEQ multiplex PCR. The table has over 85,000 clones, more than 70% seen once; the top ten hold approximately 8%. The sample comprised PBMCs. These receptors were obtained from a female donor in good health and CMV-seronegative.

In this sample, this clone turned up once. V and J are TRBV5-1 and TRBJ1-4; TRBD1 aligns across 12 bases. Germline CDR1 reads SGHRS; CDR2 reads YFSETQ. This CDR3 has 15 amino acids. J gave up 6 bases and V 4 bases, and 4 bases lay outside the gene matches. CDR3 nucleotide sequence: TGCGCCAGCAGCGGGACAGGGGGCGAACATGAAAAACTGTTTTTT. Its protein product is CASSGTGGEHEKLFF.

This clone has just one count. Here the CDR3 DNA reads TGCGCCAGCAGCTGGGGAGGTGGAGCACCGACAGAAAACATTCAGTACTTC. It codes for CASSWGGGAPTENIQYF. The J gene is TRBJ2-4, the V gene TRBV5-1, with a tentative D call TRBD2 (6 bases). Trimming took off 3 bases at V and 5 bases at J, with 21 bases between the two ends. Germline assignment: CDR1 SGHRS and CDR2 YFSETQ. This CDR3 has 17 residues.

The J gene is TRBJ2-1, the V gene TRBV7-3; tentatively, D is TRBD2 (6 bases). There are 15 residues in the CDR3. The V gene lost 5 bases and the J gene lost 2 bases, with 13 bases spanning the gap. Germline V gene data show CDR1 as SGHTA and CDR2 as FQGTGA. The CDR3 DNA reads TGTGCCAGCAGCCCAGATAGCGGCACCTACAATGAGCAGTTCTTC. Translation: CASSPDSGTYNEQFF. Supplemented by reference TRBV7-3 and TRBJ2-1, the full variable domain reads GAGVSQTPSNKVTEKGKYVELRCDPISGHTALYWYRQSLGQGPEFLIYFQGTGAADDSGLPNDRFFAVRPEGSVSTLKIQRTERGDSAVYLCASSPDSGTYNEQFFGPGTRLTVL.

This clone has only one observation. The rearrangement links TRBV5-1 to TRBJ2-7, with a possible D match to TRBD2 (5 bases). CDR3 length: 13 residues. Germline V lookup: CDR1 SGHRS, CDR2 YFSETQ. V dropped 2 bases and J dropped 2 bases, with 8 bases sitting between them. The CDR3 reads CASSLPGTYEQYF. CDR3 DNA sequence: TGCGCCAGCAGCTTACCGGGGACCTACGAGCAGTACTTC.

V and J are TRBV9 and TRBJ1-1; D possibly corresponds to TRBD1 (5 bases). CDR3 length: 12 residues. Germline V CDR1 and CDR2: SGDLS, YYNGEE. Trimming removed 4 bases at V and 8 bases at J, with 12 bases between. The CDR3 coding sequence is TGTGCCAGCAGCCCCGGAGGGGACGAAGCTTTCTTT. Translating it yields CASSPGGDEAFF.

The chain employs TRBV27 and TRBJ2-7; TRBD1 is a possible D gene (6 bases). The V end was cut by 5 bases, the J end by 1 base, with 15 bases between. The CDR3 totals 15 residues. CDR1 and CDR2 (germline): MNHEY, SMNVEV (reference sequence). The CDR3 protein is CASSTPRGRSYEQYF. The CDR3 DNA sequence: TGTGCCAGCAGTACCCCCAGGGGAAGGTCCTACGAGCAGTACTTC.

The chain couples TRBV9 to TRBJ2-3; tentatively, D is TRBD2 (5 bases). The CDR3 extends over 16 amino acids. Germline assignment: CDR1 SGDLS and CDR2 YYNGEE. V was cut by 0 bases and J by 2 bases, with 13 bases left in between. The DNA of the CDR3 is TGTGCCAGCAGCGTAGCGGACTTTTTTCTCACAGATACGCAGTATTTT. Its protein product is CASSVADFFLTDTQYF.

This clone was counted between two and nine times. A junction boundary mismatches the germline segment, possibly from a read error. The V call is TRBV5-1, the J call TRBJ2-7, with 14 bases aligning to TRBD2. From germline, CDR1 is SGHRS and CDR2 YFSETQ. This CDR3 is built from 16 residues. The DNA for the CDR3 is TGTGCCAGCAGCTTGGGGACTAGCGGGAGAGGCTACGAGCAGTACTTC. Translating gives CASSLGTSGRGYEQYF.

The genes are TRBV14 and TRBJ2-1; 10 nucleotides line up with TRBD2. The CDR3 consists of 14 residues. The germline V gene has CDR1 SGHDN and CDR2 FVKESK. Unmatched junction bases numbered 5, after V lost 4 bases and J lost 8 bases. The CDR3 DNA reads as TGTGCCAGCAGCCGGGGACTAGCGCTCCATGAGCAGTTCTTC. Encoded protein: CASSRGLALHEQFF.

The CDR3 spells CASSFSAAEAFF. As DNA, the CDR3 is TGTGCCAGCAGCTTCTCGGCGGCGGAAGCTTTCTTT. The chain uses TRBV5-6 and TRBJ1-1, with no clear D. With 2 bases removed from V and 8 bases from J, the gap between germline ends came to 10 bases. This CDR3 contains 12 residues. The germline CDR1 and CDR2 sequences are SGHDT and YYEEEE. Variable domain in full (rest from reference TRBV5-6 and TRBJ1-1): DAGVTQSPTHLIKTRGQQVTLRCSPKSGHDTVSWYQQALGQGPQFIFQYYEEEERQRGNFPDRFSGHQFPNYSSELNVNALLLGDSALYLCASSFSAAEAFFGQGTRLTVV.

This clone was found a few times. This rearrangement joins TRBV7-2 to TRBJ2-2, with 7 bases that match TRBD1. CDR1 is SGHTA, CDR2 FQGNSA, per germline. The CDR3 has 16 amino acids. Trimming removed 8 bases from V and 3 bases from J; junction bases left unmatched: 12. In DNA, the CDR3 is TGTGCCAGCGGGGGTGACCGGGACAGAGACACCGGGGAGCTGTTTTTT. It specifies CASGGDRDRDTGELFF. The whole variable domain, remainder taken from reference TRBV7-2 and TRBJ2-2, is GAGVSQSPSNKVTEKGKDVELRCDPISGHTALYWYRQSLGQGLEFLIYFQGNSAPDKSGLPSDRFSAERTGGSVSTLTIQRTQQEDSAVYLCASGGDRDRDTGELFFGEGSRLTVL.

V and J are TRBV10-1 and TRBJ2-5; D may be TRBD2 (6 bases). Trimming cost V 0 bases and J 5 bases, with 10 bases left between them. Germline CDR1 and CDR2: WNHNN and SYGVQD (reference sequence). CDR3 length: 14 residues. CDR3 loop: CASSESEGDETQYF. CDR3 sequence (DNA): TGCGCCAGCAGTGAGTCGGAGGGTGACGAGACCCAGTACTTC.

The genes are TRBV6-1 and TRBJ1-5; no clear D gene. The length of the CDR3 is 13 residues. Germline V gene lookup returns CDR1 MNHNS and CDR2 SASEGT. Trimming removed 7 bases from V and 3 bases from J, with 10 bases in between. The CDR3 nucleotides are TGTGCCAGCATCACTAACTCCAATCAGCCCCAGCATTTT. Amino acids: CASITNSNQPQHF.

The chain has TRBV27 and TRBJ2-7; weak D call: TRBD1 (5 bases). This CDR3 has 15 amino acids. The V gene's germline CDR1 is MNHEY and CDR2 SMNVEV (reference sequence). V was trimmed by 1 base and J by 2 bases, leaving 12 bases between them. DNA for the CDR3: TGTGCCAGCAGTTTATTTGTAGTGGGGCCCTACGAGCAGTACTTC. This encodes CASSLFVVGPYEQYF.

A note on this clone: At one end, the junction sequence differs from germline, possibly due to a read error. V is TRBV7-7 and J is TRBJ2-3; TRBD2 aligns across 7 bases. The CDR3 spans 14 residues. The germline gives CDR1 SSHAT, CDR2 FNYEAQ (reference sequence). This chain's CDR3 is CASSRGSPGDTQYF. CDR3 coding DNA: TGTGCTAGCAGCCGCGGGAGCCCGGGAGATACGCAGTATTTT.

This clone was detected a few times. The sample contains more than one DNA sequence encoding this CDR3. This rearrangement joins TRBV5-1 to TRBJ2-6, with D uncertain. Germline loops: CDR1 SGHRS, CDR2 YFSETQ. CDR3 length: 15 residues. V lost 0 bases and J lost 0, with 4 bases in between. The CDR3 DNA is TGCGCCAGCAGCTTGGACGGCTCTGGGGCCAACGTCCTGACTTTC. It yields the protein CASSLDGSGANVLTF.

The chain employs TRBV19 and TRBJ1-1; D is undetermined. The CDR3 consists of 11 residues. Trimming took off 6 bases at V and 1 base at J, with 3 bases between the two ends. CDR1 LNHDA and CDR2 SQIVND come from the germline V gene (reference sequence). CDR3 region: CASSWNTEAFF. The DNA of the CDR3 is TGTGCCAGTAGCTGGAACACTGAAGCTTTCTTT.

The chain is built from TRBV7-9 and TRBJ1-1; the match to TRBD1 covers 9 bases. Germline CDR1 SEHNR, CDR2 FQNEAQ (reference sequence). The J segment lost 4 bases and the V segment lost 5 bases, leaving 5 bases of the junction unmatched. The length of the CDR3 is 14 residues. CDR3 sequence reads: CASSATGGSTEAFF. The CDR3, as DNA: TGTGCCAGCAGCGCAACAGGGGGCAGCACTGAAGCTTTCTTT.

Of note for this clone: One end of the junction is discordant with germline, which a read error may explain. The CDR3 sequence: CASSLQGNAQFF. CDR3 sequence (DNA): TGCGCCAGCAGCTTACAGGGGAATGCGCAGTTCTTC. The V and J genes are TRBV5-1 and TRBJ2-1, with 7 bases identical to TRBD1. The CDR3 runs to 12 residues. The germline V gene encodes CDR1 SGHRS and CDR2 YFSETQ.

The chain is built from TRBV23-1 and TRBJ2-7; a weak D match, TRBD2 (7 bases). TRBV23-1 is labeled an ORF, and its function is uncertain. The CDR3 runs 15 residues. V was shortened by 0 bases and J by 5 bases, with 14 bases between the two germline ends. Here the CDR3 reads CASSQSRGGTNEQYF. The CDR3 nucleotides read TGCGCCAGCAGTCAATCGAGGGGGGGGACCAACGAGCAGTACTTC.

The chain uses TRBV21-1 and TRBJ2-1; the table calls TRBD1, which could not be checked here. TRBV21-1 represents a pseudogene. The CDR3 runs 18 residues. CDR3 DNA: TGTGCCAGCAGCCATGACGGGACAGCCCGCGTAACCTACAATGAGCAGTTCTTC. As protein: CASSHDGTARVTYNEQFF.

The CDR3 sequence is CASSVAGNRGNQPQHF. CDR3 coding DNA: TGTGCCAGCAGTGTCGCAGGGAATCGGGGCAATCAGCCCCAGCATTTT. The V and J genes are TRBV2 and TRBJ1-5, with D perhaps TRBD1 (5 bases). Germline loops: CDR1 SNHLY, CDR2 FYNNEI. The CDR3 contains 16 residues. V dropped 4 bases and J dropped 2 bases, with 15 bases sitting between them.

The chain recombines TRBV18 with TRBJ2-1; 8 bases match TRBD1. Germline CDR1 is KGHSH and CDR2 is LQKENI. CDR3 size: 16 residues. V lost 4 bases and J lost 1; bases outside the gene matches: 6. CDR3 protein: CASSLFTGGSYNEQFF. CDR3 DNA: TGTGCCAGCTCACTCTTTACAGGGGGATCCTACAATGAGCAGTTCTTC.

CDR3 sequence: CASRLAGAPETQYF. The CDR3 DNA reads TGTGCCAGCAGGCTAGCGGGAGCGCCGGAGACCCAGTACTTC. The genes are TRBV2 and TRBJ2-5, with TRBD2 identical over 10 bases. The germline CDR1 and CDR2 sequences are SNHLY and FYNNEI. This CDR3 contains 14 residues. With 6 bases clipped from V and 5 bases from J, the junction kept 6 bases outside the gene matches.

The chain couples TRBV7-6 to TRBJ2-5, with 9 bases identical to TRBD2. The CDR3 is made up of 17 amino acids. Per germline, CDR1 SGHVS and CDR2 FNYEAQ. V was clipped by 0 bases and J by 2 bases; unmatched bases: 7. CDR3 residues: CASSLASGAGGQETQYF. CDR3 nucleotides: TGTGCCAGCAGCTTAGCATCGGGGGCGGGAGGGCAAGAGACCCAGTACTTC.

Only a few counts were recorded for this clone. The genes are TRBV5-1 and TRBJ2-3; 7 nucleotides align to TRBD1. Germline V gene lookup returns CDR1 SGHRS and CDR2 YFSETQ. V gave up 0 bases and J gave up 4 bases; unmatched junction bases: 5. CDR3 length: 15 residues. The CDR3 spells CASSLGRGMADTQYF. CDR3 DNA: TGCGCCAGCAGCTTGGGCAGGGGGATGGCAGATACGCAGTATTTT.

This clone has more than one count but fewer than ten. This chain joins TRBV9 and TRBJ1-3; no reliable D call. This CDR3 is 13 amino acids long. Trimming shortened V by 4 bases and J by 8 bases, and 13 bases separated the two germline ends. Germline-derived CDR1 and CDR2 are SGDLS and YYNGEE. The CDR3 protein is CASSPTGGDTIYF. For the CDR3, the DNA is TGTGCCAGCAGCCCGACGGGCGGGGACACCATATATTTT. The full variable domain, in which reference TRBV9 and TRBJ1-3 provide the parts outside the CDR3, is DSGVTQTPKHLITATGQRVTLRCSPRSGDLSVYWYQQSLDQGLQFLIQYYNGEERAKGNILERFSAQQFPDLHSELNLSSLELGDSALYFCASSPTGGDTIYFGEGSWLTVV.

This clone was detected only once. This chain links TRBV28 with TRBJ2-7, with 7 nucleotides matching TRBD1. Trimming removed 9 bases from V and 0 bases from J; junction bases left unmatched: 11. The germline V gene has CDR1 MDHEN and CDR2 SYDVKM. CDR3 length equals 15 residues. The CDR3 DNA reads TGTGCCAGTCAAGGCCTGGACAGGAGCTCCTACGAGCAGTACTTC. Amino acid sequence: CASQGLDRSSYEQYF.

The J gene is TRBJ1-3, the V gene TRBV4-3; the D gene is possibly TRBD1 (5 bases). Trimming shortened V by 4 bases and J by 5 bases, and 18 bases separated the two germline ends. Germline V gene lookup returns CDR1 LGHNA and CDR2 YSLEER. The CDR3 is 16 residues long. The DNA for the CDR3 is TGCGCCAGCAGCCCCTTTCCAGGGAACTTACGAAACACCATATATTTT. Protein: CASSPFPGNLRNTIYF.

This clone was detected a few times. The V call is TRBV7-9, the J call TRBJ2-1; D call uncertain. Germline V gene data show CDR1 as SEHNR and CDR2 as FQNEAQ (reference sequence). The CDR3 is made up of 14 amino acids. The V end was cut by 5 bases, the J end by 0 bases, with 8 bases between. DNA for the CDR3: TGTGCCAGCAGCCTCGTCAGCTCCTACAATGAGCAGTTCTTC. Translated: CASSLVSSYNEQFF.